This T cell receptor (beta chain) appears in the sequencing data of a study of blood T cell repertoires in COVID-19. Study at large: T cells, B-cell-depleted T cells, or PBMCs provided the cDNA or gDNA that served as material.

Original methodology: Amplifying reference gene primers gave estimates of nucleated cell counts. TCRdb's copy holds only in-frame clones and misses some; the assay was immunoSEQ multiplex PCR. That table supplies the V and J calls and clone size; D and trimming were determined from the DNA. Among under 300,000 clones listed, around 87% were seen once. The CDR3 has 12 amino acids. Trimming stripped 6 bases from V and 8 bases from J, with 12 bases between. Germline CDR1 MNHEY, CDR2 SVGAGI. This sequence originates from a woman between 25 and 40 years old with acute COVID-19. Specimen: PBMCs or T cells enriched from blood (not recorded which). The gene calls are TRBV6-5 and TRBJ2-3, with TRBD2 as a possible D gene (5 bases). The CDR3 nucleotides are TGTGCCAGCAGCCCCCGGGGTTCTACGCAGTATTTT. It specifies CASSPRGSTQYF.